Listed below are T cell receptor beta chains from one sample, sequenced in a study of blood T cell repertoires in COVID-19. TCRdb keeps only in-frame clones here, not all; method: immunoSEQ multiplex PCR. Counted here are roughly 240,000 clones, almost 85% occurring once; the ten biggest clones make up about 9.3%. Material: PBMCs or T cells enriched from blood (not recorded which). Receptors originate from a woman in her 50s with acute COVID-19. Each CDR3 is given with its conserved first and last residue. Fields, in order: D gene, V gene, CDR3 protein. The D gene is left open where the match is weak.

>TRBD1|TRBV30
CAWSPHRGDEAFF
>TRBD1|TRBV19
CATQGQPSTGELFF
>.|TRBV20-1
CSAVDTYEQYF
>.|TRBV9
CASSVGGQGVETQYF
>.|TRBV28
CASSPRDNSPLHF
>.|TRBV9
CASSVGQMDTQYF
>TRBD1|TRBV19
CASSAMIGGVTEAFF
>.|TRBV19
CASSIVAGPTTLGGYTF
>.|TRBV11-2
CASSYGGSEAFF
>.|TRBV9
CASSVEAVTYRQGYTF
>TRBD1|TRBV9
CASSVGDRGRGNTIYF